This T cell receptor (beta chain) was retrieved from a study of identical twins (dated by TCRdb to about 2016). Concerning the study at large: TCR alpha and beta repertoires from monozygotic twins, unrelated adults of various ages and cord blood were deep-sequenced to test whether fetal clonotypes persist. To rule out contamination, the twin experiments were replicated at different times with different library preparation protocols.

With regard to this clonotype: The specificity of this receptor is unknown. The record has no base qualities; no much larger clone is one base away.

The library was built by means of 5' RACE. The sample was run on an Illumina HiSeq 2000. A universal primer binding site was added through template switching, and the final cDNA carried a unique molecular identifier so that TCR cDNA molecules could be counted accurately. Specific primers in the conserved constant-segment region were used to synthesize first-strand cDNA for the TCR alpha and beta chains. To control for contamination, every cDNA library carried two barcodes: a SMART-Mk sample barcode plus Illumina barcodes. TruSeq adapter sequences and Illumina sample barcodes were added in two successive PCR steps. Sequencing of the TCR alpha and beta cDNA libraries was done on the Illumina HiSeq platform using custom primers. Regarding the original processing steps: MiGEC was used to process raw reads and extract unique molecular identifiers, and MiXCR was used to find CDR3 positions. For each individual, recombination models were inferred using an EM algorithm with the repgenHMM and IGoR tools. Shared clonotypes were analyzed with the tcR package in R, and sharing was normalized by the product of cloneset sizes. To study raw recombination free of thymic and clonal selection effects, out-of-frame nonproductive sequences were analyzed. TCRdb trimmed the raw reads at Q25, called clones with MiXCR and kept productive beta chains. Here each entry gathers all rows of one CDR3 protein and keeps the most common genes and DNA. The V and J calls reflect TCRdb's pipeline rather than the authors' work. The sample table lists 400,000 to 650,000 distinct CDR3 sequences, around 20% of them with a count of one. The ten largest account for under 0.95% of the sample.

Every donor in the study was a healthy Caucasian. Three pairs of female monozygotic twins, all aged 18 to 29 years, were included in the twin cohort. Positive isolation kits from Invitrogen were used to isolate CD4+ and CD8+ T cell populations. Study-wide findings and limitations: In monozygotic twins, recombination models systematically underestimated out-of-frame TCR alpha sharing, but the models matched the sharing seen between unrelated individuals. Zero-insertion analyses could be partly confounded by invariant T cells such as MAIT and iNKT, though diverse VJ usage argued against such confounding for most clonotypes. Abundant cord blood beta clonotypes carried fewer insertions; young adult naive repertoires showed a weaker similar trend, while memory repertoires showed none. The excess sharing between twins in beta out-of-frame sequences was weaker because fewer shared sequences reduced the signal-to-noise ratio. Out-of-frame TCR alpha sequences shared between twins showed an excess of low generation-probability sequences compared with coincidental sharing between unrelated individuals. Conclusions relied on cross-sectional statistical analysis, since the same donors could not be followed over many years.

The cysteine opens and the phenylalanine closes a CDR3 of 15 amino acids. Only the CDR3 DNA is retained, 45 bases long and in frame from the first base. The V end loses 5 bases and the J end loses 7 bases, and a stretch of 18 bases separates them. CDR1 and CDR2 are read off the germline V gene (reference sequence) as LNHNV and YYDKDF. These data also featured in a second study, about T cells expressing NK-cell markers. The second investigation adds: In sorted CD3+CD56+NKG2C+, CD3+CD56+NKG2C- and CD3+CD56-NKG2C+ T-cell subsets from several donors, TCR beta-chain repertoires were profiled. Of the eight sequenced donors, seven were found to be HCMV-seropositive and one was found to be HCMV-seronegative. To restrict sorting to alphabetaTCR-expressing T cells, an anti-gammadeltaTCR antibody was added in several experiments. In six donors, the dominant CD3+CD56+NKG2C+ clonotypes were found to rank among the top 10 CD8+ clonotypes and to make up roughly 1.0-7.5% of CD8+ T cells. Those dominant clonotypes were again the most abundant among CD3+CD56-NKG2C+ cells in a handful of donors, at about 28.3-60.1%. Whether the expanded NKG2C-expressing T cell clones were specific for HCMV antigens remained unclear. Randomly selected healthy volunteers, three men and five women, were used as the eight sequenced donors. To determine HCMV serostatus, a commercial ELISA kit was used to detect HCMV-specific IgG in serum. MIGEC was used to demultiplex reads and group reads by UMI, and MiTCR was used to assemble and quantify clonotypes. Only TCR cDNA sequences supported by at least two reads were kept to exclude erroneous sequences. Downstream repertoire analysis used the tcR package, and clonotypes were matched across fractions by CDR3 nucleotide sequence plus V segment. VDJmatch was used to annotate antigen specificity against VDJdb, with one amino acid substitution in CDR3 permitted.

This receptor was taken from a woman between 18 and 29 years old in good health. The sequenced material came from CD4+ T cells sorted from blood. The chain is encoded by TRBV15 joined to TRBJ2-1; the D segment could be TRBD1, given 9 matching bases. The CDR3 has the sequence CATSPGGDRANEQFF. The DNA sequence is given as TGTGCCACCAGCCCCGGGGGGGACAGGGCTAATGAGCAGTTCTTC.